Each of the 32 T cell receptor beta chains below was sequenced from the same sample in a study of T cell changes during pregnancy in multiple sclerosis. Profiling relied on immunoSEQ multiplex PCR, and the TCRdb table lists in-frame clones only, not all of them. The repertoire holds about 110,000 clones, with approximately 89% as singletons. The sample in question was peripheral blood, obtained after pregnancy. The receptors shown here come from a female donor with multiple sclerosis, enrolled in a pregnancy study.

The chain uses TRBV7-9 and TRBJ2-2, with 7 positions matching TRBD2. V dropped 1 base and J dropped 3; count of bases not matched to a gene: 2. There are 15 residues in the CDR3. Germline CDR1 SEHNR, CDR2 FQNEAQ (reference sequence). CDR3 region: CASSLVRGDTGELFF. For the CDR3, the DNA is TGTGCCAGCAGCTTAGTTCGGGGGGACACCGGGGAGCTGTTTTTT.

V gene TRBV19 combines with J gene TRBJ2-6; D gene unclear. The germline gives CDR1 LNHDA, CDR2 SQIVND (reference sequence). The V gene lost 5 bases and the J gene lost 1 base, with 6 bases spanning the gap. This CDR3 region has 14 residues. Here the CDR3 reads CASSGSSGANVLTF. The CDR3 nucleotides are TGTGCCAGTAGTGGCTCTTCTGGGGCCAACGTCCTGACTTTC.

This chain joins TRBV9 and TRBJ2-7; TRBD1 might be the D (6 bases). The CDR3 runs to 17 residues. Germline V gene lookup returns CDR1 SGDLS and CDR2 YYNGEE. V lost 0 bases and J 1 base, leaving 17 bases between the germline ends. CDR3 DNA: TGTGCCAGCAGCGTAGGGGTAGGGGGAGTCTTATCCTACGAGCAGTACTTC. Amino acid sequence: CASSVGVGGVLSYEQYF. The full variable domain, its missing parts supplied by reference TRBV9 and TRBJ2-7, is DSGVTQTPKHLITATGQRVTLRCSPRSGDLSVYWYQQSLDQGLQFLIQYYNGEERAKGNILERFSAQQFPDLHSELNLSSLELGDSALYFCASSVGVGGVLSYEQYFGPGTRLTVT.

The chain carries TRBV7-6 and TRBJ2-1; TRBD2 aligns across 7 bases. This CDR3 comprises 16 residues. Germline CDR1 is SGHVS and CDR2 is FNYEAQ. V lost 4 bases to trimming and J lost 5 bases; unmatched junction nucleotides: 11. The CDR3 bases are TGTGCCAGCAGCTCCGGACTGGCGGGGGTTCACAATGAGCAGTTCTTC. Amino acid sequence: CASSSGLAGVHNEQFF.

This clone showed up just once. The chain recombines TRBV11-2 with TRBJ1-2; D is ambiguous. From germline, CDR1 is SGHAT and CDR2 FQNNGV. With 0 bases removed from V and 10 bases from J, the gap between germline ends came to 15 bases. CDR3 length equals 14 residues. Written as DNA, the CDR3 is TGTGCCAGCAGCTTAGATACCTCGACTTTTGTCTACACCTTC. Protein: CASSLDTSTFVYTF. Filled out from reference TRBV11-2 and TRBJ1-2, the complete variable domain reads EAGVAQSPRYKIIEKRQSVAFWCNPISGHATLYWYQQILGQGPKLLIQFQNNGVVDDSQLPKDRFSAERLKGVDSTLKIQPAKLEDSAVYLCASSLDTSTFVYTFGSGTRLTVV.

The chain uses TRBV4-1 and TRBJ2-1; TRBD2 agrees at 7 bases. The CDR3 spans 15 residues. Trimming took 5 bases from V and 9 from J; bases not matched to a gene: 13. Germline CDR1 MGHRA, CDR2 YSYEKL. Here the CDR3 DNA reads TGCGCCAGCAGCGGGGAGGGGCCCCGCGCGGGTGAGCAGTTCTTC. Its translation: CASSGEGPRAGEQFF.

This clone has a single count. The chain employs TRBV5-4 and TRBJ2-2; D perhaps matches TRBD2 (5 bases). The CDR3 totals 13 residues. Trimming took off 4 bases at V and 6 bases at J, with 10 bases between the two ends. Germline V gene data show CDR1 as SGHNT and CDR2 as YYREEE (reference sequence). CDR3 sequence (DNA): TGTGCCAGCAGCCGGGATTACGCCGGGGAGCTGTTTTTT. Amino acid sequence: CASSRDYAGELFF.

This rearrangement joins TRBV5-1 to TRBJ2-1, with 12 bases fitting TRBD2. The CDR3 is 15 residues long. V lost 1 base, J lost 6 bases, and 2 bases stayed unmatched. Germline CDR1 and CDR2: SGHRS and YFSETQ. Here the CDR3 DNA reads TGCGCCAGCAGCTTGACTAGCGGGGGGTTCAATGAGCAGTTCTTC. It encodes CASSLTSGGFNEQFF.

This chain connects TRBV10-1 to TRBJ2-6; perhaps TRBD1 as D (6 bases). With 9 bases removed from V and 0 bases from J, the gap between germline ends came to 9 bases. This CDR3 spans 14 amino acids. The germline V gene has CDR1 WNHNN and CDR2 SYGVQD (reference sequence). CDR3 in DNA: TGCGCCAGGAACAGGGCCTCTGGGGCCAACGTCCTGACTTTC. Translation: CARNRASGANVLTF.

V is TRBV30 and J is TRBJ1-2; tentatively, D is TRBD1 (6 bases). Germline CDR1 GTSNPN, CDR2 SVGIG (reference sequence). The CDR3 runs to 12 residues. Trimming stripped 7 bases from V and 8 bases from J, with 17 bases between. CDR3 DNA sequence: TGTGCCTTCCCCCTGGGACATCAAGGCTACACCTTC. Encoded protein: CAFPLGHQGYTF. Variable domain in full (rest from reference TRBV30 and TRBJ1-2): SQTIHQWPATLVQPVGSPLSLECTVEGTSNPNLYWYRQAAGRGLQLLFYSVGIGQISSEVPQNLSASRPQDRQFILSSKKLLLSDSGFYLCAFPLGHQGYTFGSGTRLTVV.

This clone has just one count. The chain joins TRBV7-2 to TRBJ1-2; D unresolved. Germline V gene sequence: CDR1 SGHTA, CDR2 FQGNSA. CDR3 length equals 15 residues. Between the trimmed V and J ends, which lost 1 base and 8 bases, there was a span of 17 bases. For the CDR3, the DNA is TGTGCCAGCAGCTTAGGAGGGATTGGGCGAGACGGCTACACCTTC. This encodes CASSLGGIGRDGYTF. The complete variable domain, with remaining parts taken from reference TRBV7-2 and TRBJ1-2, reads GAGVSQSPSNKVTEKGKDVELRCDPISGHTALYWYRQSLGQGLEFLIYFQGNSAPDKSGLPSDRFSAERTGGSVSTLTIQRTQQEDSAVYLCASSLGGIGRDGYTFGSGTRLTVV.

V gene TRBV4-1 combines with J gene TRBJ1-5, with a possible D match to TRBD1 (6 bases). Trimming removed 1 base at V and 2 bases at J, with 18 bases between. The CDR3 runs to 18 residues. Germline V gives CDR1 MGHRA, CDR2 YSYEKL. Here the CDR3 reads CASSQGGQHTKGNQPQHF. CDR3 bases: TGCGCCAGCAGCCAAGGGGGACAACACACGAAGGGCAATCAGCCCCAGCATTTT.

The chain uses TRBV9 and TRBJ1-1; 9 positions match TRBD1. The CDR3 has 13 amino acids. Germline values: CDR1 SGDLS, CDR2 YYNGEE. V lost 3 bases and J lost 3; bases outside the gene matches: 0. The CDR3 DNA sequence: TGTGCCAGCAGCGGACAGGGGGACACTGAAGCTTTCTTT. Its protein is CASSGQGDTEAFF.

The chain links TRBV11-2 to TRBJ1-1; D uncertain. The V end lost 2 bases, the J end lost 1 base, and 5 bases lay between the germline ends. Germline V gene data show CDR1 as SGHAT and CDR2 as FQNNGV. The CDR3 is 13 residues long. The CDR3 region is CASSLLWNTEAFF. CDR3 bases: TGTGCCAGCAGCTTACTGTGGAACACTGAAGCTTTCTTT.

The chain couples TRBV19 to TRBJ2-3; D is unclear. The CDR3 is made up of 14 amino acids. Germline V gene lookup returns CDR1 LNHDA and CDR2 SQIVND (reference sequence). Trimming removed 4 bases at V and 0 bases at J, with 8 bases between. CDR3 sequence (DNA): TGTGCCAGTAGTAGTCAGGCTAGCACAGATACGCAGTATTTT. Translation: CASSSQASTDTQYF.

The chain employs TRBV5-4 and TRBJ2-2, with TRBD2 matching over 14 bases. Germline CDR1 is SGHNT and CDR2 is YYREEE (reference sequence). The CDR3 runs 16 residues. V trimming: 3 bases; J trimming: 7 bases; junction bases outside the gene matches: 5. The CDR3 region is CASSSPGLAGVGELFF. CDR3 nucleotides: TGTGCCAGCAGCTCCCCGGGACTAGCGGGGGTCGGGGAGCTGTTTTTT.

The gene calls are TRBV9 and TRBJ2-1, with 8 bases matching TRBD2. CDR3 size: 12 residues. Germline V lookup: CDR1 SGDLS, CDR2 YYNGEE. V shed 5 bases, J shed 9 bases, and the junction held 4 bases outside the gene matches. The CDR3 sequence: CASSRLASEQFF. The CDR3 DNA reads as TGTGCCAGCAGTCGACTAGCGAGTGAGCAGTTCTTC.

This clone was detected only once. The CDR3 loop is CASSQVPASGLGGTQYF. DNA of the CDR3: TGTGCCAGCAGCCAAGTACCCGCTAGCGGACTAGGGGGGACCCAGTACTTC. This chain joins TRBV4-2 and TRBJ2-5, with D maybe TRBD2 (7 bases). The CDR3 has 17 amino acids. V was clipped by 1 base and J by 7 bases, with 22 bases between them. Germline CDR1 is LGHNA and CDR2 is YNFKEQ.

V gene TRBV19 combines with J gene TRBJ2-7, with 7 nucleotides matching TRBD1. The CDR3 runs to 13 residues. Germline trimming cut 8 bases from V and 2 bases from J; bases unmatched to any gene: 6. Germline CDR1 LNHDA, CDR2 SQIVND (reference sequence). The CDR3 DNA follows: TGTGCCAGTGGGGGACAGCGAACCTACGAGCAGTACTTC. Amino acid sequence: CASGGQRTYEQYF.

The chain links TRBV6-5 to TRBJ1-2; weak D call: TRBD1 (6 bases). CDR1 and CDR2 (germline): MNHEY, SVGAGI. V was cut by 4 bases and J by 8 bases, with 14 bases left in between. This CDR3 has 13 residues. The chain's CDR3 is CASSSTGLYGYTF. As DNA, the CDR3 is TGTGCCAGCAGTTCCACAGGGCTCTACGGCTACACCTTC.

This chain's CDR3 is CASSVVSRGGNEQFF. CDR3 in DNA: TGTGCCAGCAGCGTGGTGTCTAGGGGGGGCAATGAGCAGTTCTTC. V and J are TRBV5-4 and TRBJ2-1; TRBD2 might be the D (7 bases). In germline, CDR1 is SGHNT, CDR2 YYREEE (reference sequence). Trimming stripped 4 bases from V and 6 bases from J, with 17 bases between. CDR3 length: 15 residues.

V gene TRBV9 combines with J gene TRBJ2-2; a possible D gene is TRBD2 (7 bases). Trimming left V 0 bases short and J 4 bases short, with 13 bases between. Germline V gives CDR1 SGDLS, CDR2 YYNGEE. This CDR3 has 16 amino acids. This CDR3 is CASSVGGGLITGELFF. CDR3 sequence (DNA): TGTGCCAGCAGCGTAGGGGGGGGGCTTATCACCGGGGAGCTGTTTTTT.

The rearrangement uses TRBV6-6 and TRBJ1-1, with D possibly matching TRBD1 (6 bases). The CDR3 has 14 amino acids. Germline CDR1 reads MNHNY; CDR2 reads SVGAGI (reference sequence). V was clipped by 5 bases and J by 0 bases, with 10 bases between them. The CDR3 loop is CASSQGLLNTEAFF. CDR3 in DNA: TGTGCCAGCAGTCAGGGGTTACTGAACACTGAAGCTTTCTTT.

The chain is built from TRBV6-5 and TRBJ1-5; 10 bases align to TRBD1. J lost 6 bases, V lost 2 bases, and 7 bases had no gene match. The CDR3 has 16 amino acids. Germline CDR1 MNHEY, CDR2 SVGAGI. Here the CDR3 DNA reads TGTGCCAGCAGTTACCCAGACAGGGGGCCCCTTCAGCCCCAGCATTTT. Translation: CASSYPDRGPLQPQHF.

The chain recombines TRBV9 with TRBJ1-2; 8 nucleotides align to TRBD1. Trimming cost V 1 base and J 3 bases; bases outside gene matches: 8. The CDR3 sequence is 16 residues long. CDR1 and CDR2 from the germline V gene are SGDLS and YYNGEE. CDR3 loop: CASSVNRQGKDYGYTF. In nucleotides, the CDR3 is TGTGCCAGCAGCGTAAATCGACAGGGGAAGGACTATGGCTACACCTTC.

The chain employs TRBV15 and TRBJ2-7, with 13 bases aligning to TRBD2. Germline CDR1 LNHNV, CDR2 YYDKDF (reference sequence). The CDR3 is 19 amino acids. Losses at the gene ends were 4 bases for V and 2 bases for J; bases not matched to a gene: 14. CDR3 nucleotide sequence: TGTGCCACCAGCACAGACAAGGGAACTAGCGGGGGGGAAACCTACGAGCAGTACTTC. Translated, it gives CATSTDKGTSGGETYEQYF.

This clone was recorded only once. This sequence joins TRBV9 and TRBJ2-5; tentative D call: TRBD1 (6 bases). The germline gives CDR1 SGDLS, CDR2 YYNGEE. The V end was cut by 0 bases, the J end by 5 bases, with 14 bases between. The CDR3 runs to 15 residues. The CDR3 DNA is TGTGCCAGCAGCGTAGTAAGTGGGACATTGGAGACCCAGTACTTC. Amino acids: CASSVVSGTLETQYF.

The CDR3 nucleotides are TGTGCCAGCCGTCAGAACAGGGGGCACGGCACCGGGGAGCTGTTTTTT. Encoded protein: CASRQNRGHGTGELFF. The chain employs TRBV27 and TRBJ2-2, with 9 nucleotides matching TRBD1. The germline CDR1 and CDR2 sequences are MNHEY and SMNVEV (reference sequence). After removal of 8 bases from V and 4 bases from J, the junction contained 11 bases not matched to a gene. This CDR3 comprises 16 residues.

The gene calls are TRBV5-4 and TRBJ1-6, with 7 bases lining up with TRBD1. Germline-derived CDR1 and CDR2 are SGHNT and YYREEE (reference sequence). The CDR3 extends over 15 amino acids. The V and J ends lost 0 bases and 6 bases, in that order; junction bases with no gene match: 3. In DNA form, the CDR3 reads TGTGCCAGCAGCTTGGCGGGACAGATTAATTCACCCCTCCACTTT. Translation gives CASSLAGQINSPLHF.

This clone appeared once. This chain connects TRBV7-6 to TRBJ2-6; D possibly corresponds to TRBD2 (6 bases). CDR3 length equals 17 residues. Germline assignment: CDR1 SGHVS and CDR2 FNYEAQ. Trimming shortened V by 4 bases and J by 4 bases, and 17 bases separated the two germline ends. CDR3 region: CASSSYGGTTGANVLTF. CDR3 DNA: TGTGCCAGCAGCTCCTACGGGGGAACGACCGGGGCCAACGTCCTGACTTTC.

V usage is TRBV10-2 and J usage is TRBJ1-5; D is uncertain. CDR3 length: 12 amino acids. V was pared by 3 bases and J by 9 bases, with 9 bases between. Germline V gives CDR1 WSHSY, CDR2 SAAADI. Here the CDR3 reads CASSDLSGPQHF. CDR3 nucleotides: TGCGCCAGCAGTGACTTATCAGGGCCCCAGCATTTT.

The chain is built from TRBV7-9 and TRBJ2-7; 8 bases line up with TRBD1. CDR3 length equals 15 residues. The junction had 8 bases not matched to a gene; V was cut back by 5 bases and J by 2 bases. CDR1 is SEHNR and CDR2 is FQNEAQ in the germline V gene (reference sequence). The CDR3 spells CASSPRDRRPYEQYF. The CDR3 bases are TGTGCCAGCAGCCCCCGGGACAGGCGCCCCTACGAGCAGTACTTC.